The 17 T cell receptor beta chains listed next were all sequenced from one sample in a study of blood T cell repertoires in COVID-19. Only in-frame clones appear in the TCRdb table, and some are missing; sequencing was by immunoSEQ multiplex PCR. The sample lists some 150,000 clones, about 80% occurring once. Sequencing was performed on peripheral blood. Receptor source: an older woman with acute or convalescent COVID-19.

This chain connects TRBV10-3 to TRBJ2-3, with 9 bases identical to TRBD2. This CDR3 contains 17 residues. V shed 3 bases and J 5 bases; nucleotides not matched to a gene: 12. Germline assignment: CDR1 ENHRY and CDR2 SYGVKD. CDR3 in amino acids: CAISERGSGGKIDTQYF. In nucleotides, the CDR3 is TGTGCCATCAGTGAACGCGGGAGCGGGGGGAAGATAGATACGCAGTATTTT.

CDR3 DNA sequence: TGTGCCAGTACCGCAAACAGGGGGGTGGTAAAAAGCGAGCAGTACGTC. Translating gives CASTANRGVVKSEQYV. V gene TRBV19 combines with J gene TRBJ2-7; 8 bases agree with TRBD1. V lost 7 bases, J lost 6 bases, and 17 bases stayed unmatched. The CDR3 covers 16 residues. Germline values: CDR1 LNHDA, CDR2 SQIVND (reference sequence).

This chain joins TRBV9 and TRBJ1-4; unclear D gene. The CDR3 has 15 residues. Trimming left V 3 bases short and J 8 bases short, with 17 bases between. Germline V gene sequence: CDR1 SGDLS, CDR2 YYNGEE. The CDR3 spells CASSANPGPAEKLFF. The CDR3 DNA sequence: TGTGCCAGCAGCGCGAACCCTGGGCCAGCCGAAAAACTGTTTTTT. Full variable domain (missing parts from reference TRBV9 and TRBJ1-4): DSGVTQTPKHLITATGQRVTLRCSPRSGDLSVYWYQQSLDQGLQFLIQYYNGEERAKGNILERFSAQQFPDLHSELNLSSLELGDSALYFCASSANPGPAEKLFFGSGTQLSVL.

This chain joins TRBV6-2 or TRBV6-3 and TRBJ2-3, with 8 bases aligning to TRBD2. CDR1 and CDR2 (germline): MNHEY, SVGEGT. This CDR3 is built from 18 residues. V dropped 2 bases and J dropped 4; count of bases not matched to a gene: 14. For the CDR3, the DNA is TGTGCCAGCAGTTACCCTTTCTTGAGTAGCGGGGTACCAGATACGCAGTATTTT. This encodes CASSYPFLSSGVPDTQYF.

V usage is TRBV9 and J usage is TRBJ2-1; D not resolved. This CDR3 is 16 amino acids long. V was shortened by 0 bases and J by 2 bases, with 12 bases between the two germline ends. Looked up from germline, CDR1 is SGDLS and CDR2 is YYNGEE. The CDR3 region is CASSVGAESPYNEQFF. The CDR3 nucleotides are TGTGCCAGCAGCGTAGGAGCCGAGTCTCCCTACAATGAGCAGTTCTTC.

The V and J genes are TRBV28 and TRBJ2-7; 8 nucleotides match TRBD1. V shed 6 bases and J 5 bases; nucleotides not matched to a gene: 9. CDR3 length equals 14 residues. CDR1 is MDHEN, CDR2 SYDVKM, per germline. This chain's CDR3 is CASRGTGKSHEQYV. CDR3 nucleotide sequence: TGTGCCAGCAGAGGGACAGGAAAGTCCCACGAGCAGTACGTC.

V is TRBV24-1 and J is TRBJ2-2; 7 positions agree with TRBD1. Losses at the gene ends were 5 bases for V and 5 bases for J; bases not matched to a gene: 7. The length of the CDR3 is 15 residues. Germline CDR1 and CDR2: KGHDR and SFDVKD. CDR3 sequence (DNA): TGTGCCACCAGTGTCAGACAGGGTGGGACCGGGGAGCTGTTTTTT. Its protein product is CATSVRQGGTGELFF.

This CDR3 is CASSLGQEQPQHF. CDR3 DNA sequence: TGTGCCAGCAGCTTGGGACAAGAGCAGCCCCAGCATTTT. The J gene is TRBJ1-5, the V gene TRBV7-2; maybe TRBD1 (6 bases). The germline gives CDR1 SGHTA, CDR2 FQGNSA. V was pared by 3 bases and J by 7 bases, with 10 bases between. This CDR3 comprises 13 residues.

The gene calls are TRBV27 and TRBJ1-2; unclear D gene. CDR1 MNHEY and CDR2 SMNVEV come from the germline V gene (reference sequence). This CDR3 is built from 14 residues. Trimming removed 4 bases from V and 8 bases from J, with 17 bases in between. CDR3 in DNA: TGTGCCAGCAGTTCTGTTGGTTTACGGGTCGGCTACACCTTC. This gives the protein CASSSVGLRVGYTF.

The chain carries TRBV18 and TRBJ2-3; the match to TRBD2 covers 7 bases. After removal of 4 bases from V and 4 bases from J, the junction contained 5 bases not matched to a gene. The CDR3 extends over 14 amino acids. The germline V gene encodes CDR1 KGHSH and CDR2 LQKENI. CDR3 residues: CASSLGEGADTQYF. DNA for the CDR3: TGTGCCAGCTCACTCGGGGAGGGTGCAGATACGCAGTATTTT.

J is TRBJ1-4 and V is TRBV7-9, with TRBD1 as a possible D gene (6 bases). The CDR3 covers 16 residues. Germline assignment: CDR1 SEHNR and CDR2 FQNEAQ (reference sequence). V lost 1 base and J lost 2, with 11 bases in between. The chain's CDR3 is CASSLDLRGTNEKLFF. DNA of the CDR3: TGTGCCAGCAGCTTAGACCTCAGGGGCACTAATGAAAAACTGTTTTTT.

V and J are TRBV5-1 and TRBJ1-1, with TRBD1 matching 10 bases. CDR1 and CDR2 from the germline V gene are SGHRS and YFSETQ. V lost 1 base and J lost 5; bases outside the gene matches: 14. CDR3 length: 18 residues. Written as DNA, the CDR3 is TGCGCCAGCAGCTTGTTCCGACAGGGGGCTAATTTCGGGACTGAAGCTTTCTTT. Translated, it gives CASSLFRQGANFGTEAFF.

The gene calls are TRBV19 and TRBJ1-1; no reliable D call. This CDR3 is 14 amino acids long. Trimming cost V 3 bases and J 2 bases, with 10 bases left between them. Germline V gene lookup returns CDR1 LNHDA and CDR2 SQIVND (reference sequence). The CDR3 here is CASSMQTENTEAFF. The CDR3 DNA sequence: TGTGCCAGTAGTATGCAAACTGAAAACACTGAAGCTTTCTTT.

The rearrangement uses TRBV19 and TRBJ1-2; D gene unclear. The germline V gene encodes CDR1 LNHDA and CDR2 SQIVND (reference sequence). The CDR3 is made up of 14 amino acids. Trimming left V 7 bases short and J 8 bases short, with 20 bases between. CDR3 nucleotides: TGTGCCAGTATAGGTCGTGCAGGATATGGCGGCTACACCTTC. Its translation is CASIGRAGYGGYTF.

This clone has a single count. The chain uses TRBV18 and TRBJ2-1; maybe TRBD2 (5 bases). CDR1 and CDR2 (germline): KGHSH, LQKENI. The CDR3 loop spans 14 amino acids. Trimming pared 5 bases from V and 8 bases from J, leaving 16 bases between. The CDR3 nucleotides read TGTGCCAGCTCATGGTACTGGGCCGGGGATGAGCAGTTCTTC. This sequence encodes CASSWYWAGDEQFF.

The chain uses TRBV12-3 or TRBV12-4 and TRBJ1-1, with D maybe TRBD1 (5 bases). The V end was cut by 6 bases, the J end by 6 bases, with 14 bases between. There are 13 residues in the CDR3. CDR3 amino acids: CASSNQGFAEAFF. DNA for the CDR3: TGTGCCAGCAGCAATCAGGGTTTCGCTGAAGCTTTCTTT.

The chain is built from TRBV14 and TRBJ2-5, with 9 bases that match TRBD1. This CDR3 region has 13 residues. Germline CDR1 reads SGHDN; CDR2 reads FVKESK. J gave up 6 bases and V 4 bases, and 3 bases lay outside the gene matches. CDR3 nucleotides: TGTGCCAGCAGCCCCGGACAGGGGAAGACCCAGTACTTC. Amino acids: CASSPGQGKTQYF.